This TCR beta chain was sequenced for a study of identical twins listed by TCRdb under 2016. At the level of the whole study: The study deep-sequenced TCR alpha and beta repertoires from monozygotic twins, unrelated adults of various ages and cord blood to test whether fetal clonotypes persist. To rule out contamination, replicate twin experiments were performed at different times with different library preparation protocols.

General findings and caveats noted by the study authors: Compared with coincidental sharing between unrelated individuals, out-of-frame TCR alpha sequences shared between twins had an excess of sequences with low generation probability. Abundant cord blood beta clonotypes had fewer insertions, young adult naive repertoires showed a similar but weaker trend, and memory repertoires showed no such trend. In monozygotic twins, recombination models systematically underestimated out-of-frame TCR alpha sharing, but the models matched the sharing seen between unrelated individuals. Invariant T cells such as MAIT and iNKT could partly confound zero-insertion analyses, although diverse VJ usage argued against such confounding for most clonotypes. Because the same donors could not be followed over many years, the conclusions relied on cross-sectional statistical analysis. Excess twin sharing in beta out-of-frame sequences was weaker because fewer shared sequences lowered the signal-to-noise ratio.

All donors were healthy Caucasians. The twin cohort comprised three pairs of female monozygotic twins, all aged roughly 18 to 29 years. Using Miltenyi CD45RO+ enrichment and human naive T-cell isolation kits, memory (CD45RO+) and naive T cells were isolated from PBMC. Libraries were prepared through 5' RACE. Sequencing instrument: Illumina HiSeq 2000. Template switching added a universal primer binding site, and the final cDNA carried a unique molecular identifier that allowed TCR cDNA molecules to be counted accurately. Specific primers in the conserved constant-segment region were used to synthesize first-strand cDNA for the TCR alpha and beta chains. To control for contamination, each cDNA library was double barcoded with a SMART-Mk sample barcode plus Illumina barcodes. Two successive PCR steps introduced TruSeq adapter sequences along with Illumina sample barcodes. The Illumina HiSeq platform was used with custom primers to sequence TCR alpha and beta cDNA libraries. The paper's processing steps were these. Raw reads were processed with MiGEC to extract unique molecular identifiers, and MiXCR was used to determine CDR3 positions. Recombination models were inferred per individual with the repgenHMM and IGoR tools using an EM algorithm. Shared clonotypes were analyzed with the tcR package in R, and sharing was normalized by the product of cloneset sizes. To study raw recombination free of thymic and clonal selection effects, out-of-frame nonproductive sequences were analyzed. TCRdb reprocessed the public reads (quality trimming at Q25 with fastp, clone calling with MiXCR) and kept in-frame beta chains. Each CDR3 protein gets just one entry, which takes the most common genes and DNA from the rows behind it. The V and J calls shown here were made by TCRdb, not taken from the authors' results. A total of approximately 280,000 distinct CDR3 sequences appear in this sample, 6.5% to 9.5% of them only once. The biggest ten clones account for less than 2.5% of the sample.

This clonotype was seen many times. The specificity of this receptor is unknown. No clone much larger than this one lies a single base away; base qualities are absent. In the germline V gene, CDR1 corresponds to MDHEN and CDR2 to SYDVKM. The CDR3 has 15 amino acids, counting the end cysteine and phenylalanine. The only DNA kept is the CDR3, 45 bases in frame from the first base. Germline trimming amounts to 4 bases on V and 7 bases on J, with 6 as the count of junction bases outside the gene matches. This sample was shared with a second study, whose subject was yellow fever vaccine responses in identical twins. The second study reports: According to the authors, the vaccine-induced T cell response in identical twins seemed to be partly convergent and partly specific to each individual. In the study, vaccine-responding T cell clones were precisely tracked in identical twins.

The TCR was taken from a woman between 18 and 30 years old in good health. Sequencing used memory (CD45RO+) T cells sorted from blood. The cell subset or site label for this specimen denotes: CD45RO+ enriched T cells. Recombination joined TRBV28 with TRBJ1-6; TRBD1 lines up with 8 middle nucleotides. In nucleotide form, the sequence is TGTGCCAGCAGTTCCGGACAGGGCGGCAATTCACCCCTCCACTTT. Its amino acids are CASSSGQGGNSPLHF.